Here is one TCR beta chain with its context. Its antigen is still unknown. No much larger clone is present one base from it, and per-base qualities are unavailable. These data come from a study of T cells in localized non-small cell lung cancer (TCRdb year 2020). With respect to the entire study: The study analyzed T cell repertoires of a few hundred early-stage NSCLC patients, comparing tumors and uninvolved tumor-adjacent lungs. The cohort consisted of approximately 220 treatment-naive NSCLC patients whose localized lung tumors had been resected. NSCLC patients had a mean age of approximately 66 years, and more than 120 were male and nearly 110 female.

On the study overall, not on this receptor specifically: The highest T cell clonality was observed in uninvolved tumor-adjacent lung, where clonality exceeded that of tumor, suggesting that antigenic responses were more focused in uninvolved tumor-adjacent lung. Since the design was exploratory, TCR variables were selected using unadjusted p-values with no false-discovery rate correction. Because multi-region tumor sequencing was not performed, intratumor heterogeneity could not be ruled out. A median of approximately 50 of the top 100 tumor clones turned up in the paired uninvolved adjacent lung, and 25 to 35 of those clones also ranked among the top 100 of that same adjacent lung. Higher blood T cell density associated with longer overall survival, while higher adjacent-lung clonality associated with shorter survival.

TCR beta CDR3 regions were sequenced from DNA using the immunoSEQ Assay. From the authors' description of their analysis: To compute T cell density, TCR beta template counts were normalized to usable DNA, which was estimated by amplifying housekeeping genes. Richness was estimated with the preseqR package, extrapolating to 400,000 templates for PBMC samples and 120,000 templates for tissue samples. Clonality was taken to be one minus Pielou's evenness. Differential abundance testing on productive amino-acid clonotypes, with a minimum total count of 5 and an alpha of 0.1, was used to identify tissue-enriched TCRs. The Jaccard Index and the Morisita Overlap Index were used to quantify repertoire overlap between compartments. GLIPH grouped TCR beta CDR3s together with public tetramer-defined viral CDR3s, and a viral motif had to include at least three viral sequences and show V-gene enrichment. Held by TCRdb, this immuneACCESS table contains in-frame sequences only and omits some clones. Under half of the omission traces to an unresolved V gene where checked; the cause of the rest is unknown. V and J calls and clone size are given by that table; D and trimming were obtained from the DNA. This sample has approximately 45,000 clones in its table, and approximately 81% of those were observed once. The ten most abundant clones make up 17% of the sample.

At diagnosis, tumor, uninvolved tumor-adjacent lung and peripheral blood were collected and then preserved as a mix of FFPE and fresh-frozen material. For TCR repertoire profiling, blood samples were analyzed in the form of peripheral blood mononuclear cells. V is cut by 8 bases and J by 2 bases, and the space between the germline ends is 9 bases. Measured from the cysteine to the phenylalanine, the CDR3 is 13 residues long. Only CDR3 DNA remains: 39 bases, in frame from the first base. The germline V gene (reference sequence) provides CDR1 MNHNY and CDR2 SVGAGI. The TCR sequence derives from a man aged 40 to 70 with stage III lung adenocarcinoma. The rearranged segments are TRBV6-6 and TRBJ2-2, and perhaps TRBD2 as D gene, on 5 matching bases. The source was peripheral blood mononuclear cells, collected before any cancer treatment. The encoded CDR3 is CASDGINTGELFF. The sequence in DNA is TGTGCCAGCGACGGGATAAACACCGGGGAGCTGTTTTTT.